This is a list of T cell receptor beta chains from one sample in a study of blood T cell repertoires in COVID-19. The table came from immunoSEQ multiplex PCR; TCRdb's copy has only in-frame clones and leaves some out. The sample lists 81,000 or so clones; roughly 86% were seen once. The sample comprised peripheral blood. All receptors derive from a middle-aged man with active COVID-19. CDR3s leave out the opening cysteine and the closing phenylalanine or tryptophan. A D gene is named only where the DNA matches it firmly.

TRBD1	TRBV5-1	TRBJ2-7	ASHPGTENRLYEQY
TRBD2	TRBV7-9	TRBJ2-3	ASILGGEGTDTQY
-	TRBV19	TRBJ1-1	ASSPAGGGGTEAF
TRBD1	TRBV7-3	TRBJ2-3	ASSLTGGQGLYTQY
TRBD1	TRBV18	TRBJ1-1	ASSPDRGKRTEAF
-	TRBV19	TRBJ2-1	ASNDQVSYNEQF
TRBD1	TRBV28	TRBJ2-3	ASSLGQFTDTQY
TRBD1	TRBV29-1	TRBJ1-2	SARDRVGDYGYT
TRBD2	TRBV27	TRBJ2-7	ASSPGGLSYEQY
-	TRBV28	TRBJ1-5	ASSFNRDGNQPQH
TRBD2	TRBV24-1	TRBJ2-1	ATSEYGTSYNEQF
-	TRBV7-2	TRBJ1-2	ASSPATNYGYT
-	TRBV15	TRBJ2-2	ATSSEGAGELF
-	TRBV6-1	TRBJ1-2	ASSELGLGYGYT
-	TRBV6-5	TRBJ2-2	ASSYLGGLNSGELF
-	TRBV28	TRBJ2-7	ASSLWSSYEQY
TRBD2	TRBV5-1	TRBJ2-3	ASSFGTSVADTQY